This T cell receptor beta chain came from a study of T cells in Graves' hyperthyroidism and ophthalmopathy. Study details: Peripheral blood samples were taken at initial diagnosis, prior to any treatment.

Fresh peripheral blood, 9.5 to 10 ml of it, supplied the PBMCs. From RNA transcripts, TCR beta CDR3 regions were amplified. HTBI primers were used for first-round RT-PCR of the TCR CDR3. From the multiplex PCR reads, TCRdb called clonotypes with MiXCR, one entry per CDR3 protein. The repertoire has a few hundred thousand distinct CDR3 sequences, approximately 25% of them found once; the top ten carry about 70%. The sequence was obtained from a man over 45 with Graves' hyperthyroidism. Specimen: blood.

The CDR3 protein is CASSQSQGDILQGQFF. In DNA form, the CDR3 reads TGTGCCAGCTCACAATCACAGGGAGATATATTACAAGGGCAGTTCTTC. The J gene is TRBJ2-1, the V gene TRBV18, with D perhaps matching TRBD1 (6 bases). V was trimmed by 4 bases and J by 12 bases, leaving 25 bases between them. The germline V gene encodes CDR1 KGHSH and CDR2 LQKENI. The CDR3 extends over 16 amino acids.